This is a list of T cell receptor beta chains from one sample in a study of blood T cell repertoires in COVID-19. Some clones are missing from TCRdb's copy, which holds only in-frame ones; the method was immunoSEQ multiplex PCR. Of about 210,000 clones detected, 87% appear once; the ten largest clones hold approximately 10%. Sample: PBMCs or T cells enriched from blood (not recorded which). The receptors shown here come from a man aged 18 to 30 with acute COVID-19. CDR3s include the opening cysteine and the closing phenylalanine or tryptophan. A D gene is named only where the DNA matches it firmly.

v_gene	d_gene	j_gene	CDR3nt	CDR3aa
TRBV3-1/TRBV3-2	TRBD1	TRBJ1-1	TGTGCCAGCAGCCATTGGTTAGGGGGCGAGGGGGTTTTAGGTCGGAACACTGAAGCTTTCTTT	CASSHWLGGEGVLGRNTEAFF
TRBV6-1	NA	TRBJ2-7	TGTGCCAGCAGTGAACAGGGGAACTACGAGCAGTACTTC	CASSEQGNYEQYF
TRBV4-3	NA	TRBJ2-7	TGCGCCAGCAGCCAAGATCGAGGCGGCTCCTACGAGCAGTACTTC	CASSQDRGGSYEQYF
TRBV27	NA	TRBJ1-5	TGTGCCAGCAGTTTCTCTCAGGGTGGCAATCAGCCCCAGCATTTT	CASSFSQGGNQPQHF
TRBV25-1	NA	TRBJ1-4	TGTGCCAGCAGTGGACACAGTGCAACTAATGAAAAACTGTTTTTT	CASSGHSATNEKLFF
TRBV27	NA	TRBJ2-7	TGTGCCAGCAGTTTCAGGGAAACCTACGAGCAGTACTTC	CASSFRETYEQYF
TRBV29-1	NA	TRBJ2-5	TGCAGCGTACGGCCTGGGCGACAACTGGAGACCCAGTACTTC	CSVRPGRQLETQYF
TRBV18	NA	TRBJ1-2	TGTGCCTCCAAAAAACAGGTTAACTATGGCTACACCTTC	CASKKQVNYGYTF
TRBV5-1	TRBD2	TRBJ2-3	TGCGCCAGCAGCCAAACGACGGGAGGGCCCACAGATACGCAGTATTTT	CASSQTTGGPTDTQYF
TRBV4-1	NA	TRBJ2-2	TGCGCCAGCAGCCAAGCTCCGGGATACACCGGGGAGCTGTTTTTT	CASSQAPGYTGELFF
TRBV9	NA	TRBJ1-2	TGTGCCAGCAGCGTAGGAGGCAGTCTGGGCTACACCTTC	CASSVGGSLGYTF
TRBV5-1	TRBD1	TRBJ2-1	TGCGCCAGCAGCTGGGGACAGGAAGGGTCCTACAATGAGCAGTTCTTC	CASSWGQEGSYNEQFF
TRBV10-3	NA	TRBJ1-4	TGTGCCATCAGGGCGGAGGGAGGGGAAAAACTGTTTTTT	CAIRAEGGEKLFF
TRBV4-3	TRBD1	TRBJ2-3	TGCGCCAGCAGCCAACGACAGGGGAGAGATACGCAGTATTTT	CASSQRQGRDTQYF
TRBV3-1/TRBV3-2	NA	TRBJ2-1	TGTGCCAGCACCCGCGGAGGGGCTTACAATGAGCAGTTCTTC	CASTRGGAYNEQFF
TRBV11-2	NA	TRBJ1-2	TGTGCCAGCAGCCCCCAGTCAGAGGCTAACTATGGCTACACCTTC	CASSPQSEANYGYTF